The 9 T cell receptor beta chains given below trace back to one sample, sequenced in a study of blood T cell repertoires in COVID-19 (dated by TCRdb to 2020 to 2022). Library generation was performed with the immunoSEQ multiplex PCR assay. TCRdb retrieved this table from immuneACCESS and kept in-frame rearrangements only. Not all clones are present; in checked studies, unresolved V genes account for under half, and no reason is known for the remainder. Counted in this sample were approximately 220,000 clones; 84% of them appeared once. More than 2.5% of the sample is held by the ten biggest clonotypes. The material sequenced was peripheral blood. Receptors originate from a woman aged 25 to 45 who had recovered from COVID-19.

The chain combines TRBV6-5 with TRBJ2-3; a weak D match, TRBD1 (6 bases). The CDR3 has 15 residues. CDR1 is MNHEY, CDR2 SVGAGI, per germline. V shed 4 bases and J shed 6 bases, with 17 bases lying between them. The CDR3 region is CASSSQTGGLDTQYF. For the CDR3, the DNA is TGTGCCAGCAGTTCCCAGACAGGCGGGTTGGATACGCAGTATTTT.

V gene TRBV30 combines with J gene TRBJ1-5; no reliable D call. The CDR3 totals 14 residues. V lost 5 bases, J lost 5 bases, and 16 bases lay in between. Germline V gene data show CDR1 as GTSNPN and CDR2 as SVGIG (reference sequence). The CDR3 loop reads CAWDGGPQDQPQHF. The DNA for the CDR3 is TGTGCCTGGGACGGCGGGCCCCAAGATCAGCCCCAGCATTTT.

The gene calls are TRBV19 and TRBJ2-6; 11 bases are a match to TRBD1. The V and J ends lost 7 bases and 0 bases, in that order; junction bases with no gene match: 14. This CDR3 has 20 residues. Germline V CDR1 and CDR2: LNHDA, SQIVND (reference sequence). CDR3 region: CASTPGQGGGSFSGANVLTF. The CDR3 DNA is TGTGCCAGTACCCCGGGACAGGGGGGTGGGTCCTTCTCTGGGGCCAACGTCCTGACTTTC.

The chain is built from TRBV5-1 and TRBJ2-7; 7 nucleotides line up with TRBD2. The V segment lost 7 bases and the J segment 0 bases; nucleotides outside the gene matches: 13. This CDR3 region has 16 residues. Germline V gene lookup returns CDR1 SGHRS and CDR2 YFSETQ. The CDR3: CASGHSSGASSYEQYF. CDR3 in DNA: TGCGCCAGCGGGCATTCCAGCGGGGCGAGCTCCTACGAGCAGTACTTC.

The chain recombines TRBV21-1 with TRBJ2-7; the table's D gene call, TRBD1, was not cross checked with the DNA. TRBV21-1 is a listed pseudogene. The length of the CDR3 is 15 residues. CDR3: CASSKSGTLNYEQYF. CDR3 DNA sequence: TGTGCCAGCAGCAAATCGGGGACACTTAACTACGAGCAGTACTTC.

The chain recombines TRBV5-1 with TRBJ1-1; a weak D match, TRBD1 (5 bases). V was clipped by 2 bases and J by 5 bases, with 10 bases between them. The CDR3 contains 13 residues. Germline V lookup: CDR1 SGHRS, CDR2 YFSETQ. The CDR3 sequence: CASSFFGGTEAFF. The CDR3 DNA sequence: TGCGCCAGCAGCTTTTTCGGGGGAACTGAAGCTTTCTTT.

The chain couples TRBV6-2 or TRBV6-3 to TRBJ2-2, with D perhaps TRBD1 (6 bases). Germline V gene data show CDR1 as MNHEY and CDR2 as SVGEGT. The CDR3 extends over 14 amino acids. Trimming removed 6 bases from V and 2 bases from J, with 10 bases in between. CDR3 sequence (DNA): TGTGCCAGCAGCAGGACAGTTAACACCGGGGAGCTGTTTTTT. Protein: CASSRTVNTGELFF.

This clone was seen more than once but under ten times. Other DNA sequences in the sample encode the same CDR3. The rearrangement joins TRBV7-9 to TRBJ1-1; possible D gene TRBD1, 5 bases. The CDR3 sequence is 13 residues long. The germline CDR1 and CDR2 sequences are SEHNR and FQNEAQ (reference sequence). Trimming took off 3 bases at V and 0 bases at J, with 5 bases between the two ends. In DNA form, the CDR3 reads TGTGCCAGCAGCTTGGACATGAACACTGAAGCTTTCTTT. Translated, it gives CASSLDMNTEAFF. The full variable domain, in which reference TRBV7-9 and TRBJ1-1 provide the parts outside the CDR3, is DTGVSQNPRHKITKRGQNVTFRCDPISEHNRLYWYRQTLGQGPEFLTYFQNEAQLEKSRLLSDRFSAERPKGSFSTLEIQRTEQGDSAMYLCASSLDMNTEAFFGQGTRLTVV.

This clone was detected a few times. The chain uses TRBV6-5 and TRBJ2-2; TRBD2 matches 9 bases. Germline CDR1 MNHEY, CDR2 SVGAGI. J lost 6 bases, V lost 8 bases, and 10 bases had no gene match. The CDR3 runs 15 residues. CDR3 sequence (DNA): TGTGCCAGCGGCGATTTAGCGGGAGTGTCCGGGGAGCTGTTTTTT. Translated: CASGDLAGVSGELFF.